This T cell receptor beta chain was obtained from a study of cytomegalovirus exposure and HLA in healthy donors. Study-wide results and caveats: TCR association rates varied by HLA locus in a later analysis, with DRB1 highest and HLA-C lowest. Evidence from a later analysis indicated that most CMV-associated TCR beta chains looked HLA-restricted. Sequencing depth roughly uniform across donors was assumed in presence/absence analyses.

In the PCR, 60 Vbeta and 13 Jbeta primers were used. This table comes from immunoSEQ multiplex PCR, and its TCRdb copy is limited to in-frame clones, with some not included. This sample yields about 170,000 clones, of which about two thirds are seen a single time; roughly 2.5% belongs to the top ten. In the case of this clone: Its antigen is not identified.

Trimming cost V 4 bases and J 2 bases; bases outside gene matches: 4. This CDR3 comprises 14 residues. Germline values: CDR1 SGHTA, CDR2 FQGTGA. This TCR was sampled from a human donor in good health. The sequencing sample was made of PBMCs. The chain combines TRBV7-3 with TRBJ2-7; 8 bases map to TRBD2. The CDR3 spells CASSYTSGPYEQYF. Here the CDR3 DNA reads TGTGCCAGCAGCTATACTAGCGGACCCTACGAGCAGTACTTC.